Below, one TCR beta chain is given with its context. The time point here: peripheral blood 6 weeks after treatment start. Each patient presented with locally advanced or metastatic urothelial carcinoma. The data belong to a study of PD-L1 blockade in urothelial cancer. Across the whole study: Median blood clonality was roughly 0.087, with 80,000 to 100,000 unique TCRs.

The V end lost 6 bases, the J end lost 4 bases, and 10 bases lay between the germline ends. Germline V gene lookup returns CDR1 SGHDT and CDR2 YYEEEE. CDR3 length equals 12 residues. The repertoire was sequenced with immunoSEQ multiplex PCR; TCRdb's copy has only in-frame clones and lacks some. The table records 35,000 to 45,000 clones, roughly 80% of them present only once. The receptor comes from a man aged 60 to 75 with urothelial cancer. The J gene is TRBJ1-1, the V gene TRBV5-6, with TRBD1 as a possible D gene (5 bases). Sequenced material: PBMCs, taken around atezolizumab (anti-PD-L1) treatment. The CDR3 is CASTAGTTEAFF. The CDR3 DNA is TGTGCCAGCACCGCGGGGACCACTGAAGCTTTCTTT.